This passage covers 30 T cell receptor beta chains from one sample sequenced in a study of control samples from healthy donors and cancer patients. Produced via immunoSEQ multiplex PCR; TCRdb's table is partial and in-frame only. This sample has 70,000 to 95,000 clones, with 93% found just once. The specimen sequenced was PBMCs. These receptors originate from a woman aged 40 to 55 with lung cancer.

The CDR3 coding sequence is TGTGCCAGCAGCTTGCTATATGTTGAAGCTTTCTTT. Its translation is CASSLLYVEAFF. The chain uses TRBV5-8 and TRBJ1-1; D call uncertain. The V end lost 1 base, the J end lost 7 bases, and 8 bases lay between the germline ends. In germline, CDR1 is SGHTS, CDR2 YDEGEE. CDR3 length: 12 residues.

The rearrangement joins TRBV11-2 to TRBJ1-5; unclear D gene. This CDR3 comprises 14 residues. V was clipped by 0 bases and J by 0 bases, with 3 bases between them. The germline V gene encodes CDR1 SGHAT and CDR2 FQNNGV. CDR3 in amino acids: CASSLDSSNQPQHF. Written as DNA, the CDR3 is TGTGCCAGCAGCTTAGACAGTAGCAATCAGCCCCAGCATTTT.

The chain couples TRBV30 to TRBJ2-7; D unclear. The germline V gene has CDR1 GTSNPN and CDR2 SVGIG (reference sequence). The length of the CDR3 is 11 residues. V lost 3 bases to trimming and J lost 5 bases, with 8 bases between them. This CDR3 is CAWSSDHEQYF. The DNA for the CDR3 is TGTGCCTGGAGCAGCGACCACGAGCAGTACTTC.

This chain connects TRBV29-1 to TRBJ1-1; 9 positions match TRBD1. The V gene end was trimmed by 7 bases and the J gene end by 3 bases; junction bases not matched to a gene: 9. This CDR3 is 14 amino acids long. From germline, CDR1 is SQVTM and CDR2 ANQGSEA. The CDR3 sequence is CSAGQGLLYTEAFF. As DNA, the CDR3 is TGCAGCGCCGGACAGGGGCTTTTGTACACTGAAGCTTTCTTT.

Notes on this clone: The junction shows a germline mismatch at one end, possibly a read error. The rearrangement uses TRBV19 and TRBJ2-1; D uncertain. Germline lookup yields CDR1 LNHDA and CDR2 SQIVND (reference sequence). CDR3 length equals 13 residues. The CDR3 sequence: CASSIESRNEQFF. The CDR3 DNA reads as TGTGCCAGTAGCATAGAGTCTCGCAATGAGCAGTTCTTC.

The V call is TRBV9, the J call TRBJ2-5; either TRBD1 or TRBD2 may fit D (5 bases each). V lost 3 bases to trimming and J lost 0 bases, with 21 bases between them. The CDR3 runs 18 residues. Germline lookup yields CDR1 SGDLS and CDR2 YYNGEE. The CDR3 DNA follows: TGTGCCAGCAGCGAGGGCCGAGGGGCAGGTTCGTACCAAGAGACCCAGTACTTC. This gives the protein CASSEGRGAGSYQETQYF.

This clone has only one observation. The chain recombines TRBV27 with TRBJ1-1; 8 nucleotides match TRBD1. The CDR3 is 17 amino acids. J gave up 4 bases and V 5 bases, and 15 bases lay outside the gene matches. Germline loops: CDR1 MNHEY, CDR2 SMNVEV (reference sequence). The CDR3 is CASSNYQDRGVTTEAFF. The CDR3 coding sequence is TGTGCCAGCAGTAATTACCAAGACAGGGGTGTCACCACTGAAGCTTTCTTT.

Regarding this clone: The same CDR3 arises from other DNA sequences in this sample as well. The rearrangement joins TRBV19 to TRBJ2-7; the match to TRBD2 covers 7 bases. Germline CDR1 LNHDA, CDR2 SQIVND (reference sequence). The CDR3 runs 13 residues. Losses at the gene ends were 3 bases for V and 2 bases for J; bases not matched to a gene: 1. CDR3 DNA: TGTGCCAGTAGTATTGGGACTACCTACGAGCAGTACTTC. Protein sequence: CASSIGTTYEQYF. The full variable domain, its missing parts supplied by reference TRBV19 and TRBJ2-7, is DGGITQSPKYLFRKEGQNVTLSCEQNLNHDAMYWYRQDPGQGLRLIYYSQIVNDFQKGDIAEGYSVSREKKESFPLTVTSAQKNPTAFYLCASSIGTTYEQYFGPGTRLTVT.

The V gene is TRBV18, the J gene TRBJ1-3, with a possible D match to TRBD1 (6 bases). This CDR3 contains 14 residues. Germline V gene data show CDR1 as KGHSH and CDR2 as LQKENI. Trimming took off 6 bases at V and 5 bases at J, with 14 bases between the two ends. CDR3 amino acids: CASSTGTPRNTIYF. The CDR3 nucleotides read TGTGCCAGCTCCACGGGGACACCTCGAAACACCATATATTTT.

The chain joins TRBV20-1 to TRBJ2-7; D possibly corresponds to TRBD2 (6 bases). The CDR3 has 13 amino acids. From germline, CDR1 is DFQATT and CDR2 SNEGSKA (reference sequence). Trimming removed 3 bases from V and 6 bases from J, with 15 bases in between. This CDR3 is CSASFTRGLEQYF. In DNA, the CDR3 is TGCAGTGCTAGTTTTACGAGGGGACTCGAGCAGTACTTC.

The sample holds one count of this clone. The V and J genes are TRBV6-4 and TRBJ1-2, with a possible D match to TRBD1 (5 bases). V was cut by 4 bases and J by 2 bases, with 8 bases left in between. This CDR3 has 13 residues. Germline V gene lookup returns CDR1 MRHNA and CDR2 SNTAGT. Here the CDR3 reads CASSAQGNYGYTF. In DNA form, the CDR3 reads TGTGCCAGCAGTGCCCAGGGAAACTATGGCTACACCTTC.

The chain joins TRBV27 to TRBJ1-2; 8 bases line up with TRBD1. There are 13 residues in the CDR3. Germline V gene data show CDR1 as MNHEY and CDR2 as SMNVEV (reference sequence). Trimming cost V 6 bases and J 7 bases; bases outside gene matches: 7. DNA for the CDR3: TGTGCCAGCAGGGGACAGGAGAAGGCTGGCTACACCTTC. This sequence encodes CASRGQEKAGYTF.

This clone occurred a few times. The chain employs TRBV19 and TRBJ1-1; D call uncertain. The CDR3 totals 14 residues. Trimming pared 7 bases from V and 7 bases from J, leaving 19 bases between. From germline, CDR1 is LNHDA and CDR2 SQIVND (reference sequence). CDR3 DNA: TGTGCCAGTAAGTGGTGGCCGGAGGAGGGTGAAGCTTTCTTT. Translation gives CASKWWPEEGEAFF.

This chain uses TRBV6-5 with TRBJ1-3, with TRBD1 identical over 7 bases. Germline CDR1 is MNHEY and CDR2 is SVGAGI. Unmatched junction bases numbered 2, after V lost 0 bases and J lost 6 bases. CDR3 length equals 14 residues. The CDR3 reads CASSYSTGENTIYF. The CDR3 DNA is TGTGCCAGCAGTTACTCTACAGGGGAAAACACCATATATTTT.

This chain joins TRBV28 and TRBJ1-2, with no clear D. Germline V gives CDR1 MDHEN, CDR2 SYDVKM. This CDR3 is built from 15 residues. V gave up 2 bases and J gave up 7 bases, with 17 bases separating them. CDR3 loop: CASSLGIGGKSGYTF. CDR3 nucleotides: TGTGCCAGCAGTTTAGGCATAGGAGGGAAGTCTGGCTACACCTTC.

The genes are TRBV28 and TRBJ1-1; 8 positions agree with TRBD1. The CDR3 has 17 residues. The germline CDR1 and CDR2 sequences are MDHEN and SYDVKM. The junction had 13 bases not matched to a gene; V was cut back by 3 bases and J by 4 bases. This CDR3 reads CASSLTGQGQRGTEAFF. Here the CDR3 DNA reads TGTGCCAGCAGTTTGACCGGACAGGGACAAAGAGGCACTGAAGCTTTCTTT.

The chain links TRBV7-8 to TRBJ2-7; unclear D gene. Germline values: CDR1 SGHVS, CDR2 FQNEAQ. With 6 bases removed from V and 7 bases from J, the gap between germline ends came to 16 bases. The CDR3 spans 13 residues. The CDR3 sequence: CASSLGPSREQYF. The CDR3 coding sequence is TGTGCCAGCAGTTTGGGTCCCTCGCGGGAGCAGTACTTC.

The CDR3 coding sequence is TGTGCCGTAGGCCTGGAGAACACTGAAGCTTTCTTT. As protein: CAVGLENTEAFF. The chain joins TRBV10-3 to TRBJ1-1, with unresolved D. Germline V CDR1 and CDR2: ENHRY, SYGVKD. Trimming took 11 bases from V and 1 from J, leaving 11 bases between them. The CDR3 is made up of 12 amino acids.

The rearrangement joins TRBV10-3 to TRBJ1-1; D ambiguous. The CDR3 contains 15 residues. V was cut by 2 bases and J by 0 bases, with 10 bases left in between. CDR1 and CDR2 (germline): ENHRY, SYGVKD. The CDR3 loop reads CAISEDRRLNTEAFF. The CDR3 DNA reads as TGTGCCATCAGTGAGGACCGAAGGTTGAACACTGAAGCTTTCTTT.

The chain joins TRBV7-9 to TRBJ2-5; 12 bases fit TRBD2. The ends lost 1 base at V and 2 bases at J; junction bases unmatched: 5. Germline values: CDR1 SEHNR, CDR2 FQNEAQ (reference sequence). This CDR3 has 17 residues. The CDR3 reads CASSLVSTSGGQETQYF. The CDR3 DNA reads TGTGCCAGCAGCTTAGTATCAACTAGCGGGGGGCAAGAGACCCAGTACTTC.

The V call is TRBV29-1, the J call TRBJ2-4, with a weak D call TRBD1 (6 bases). The CDR3 totals 14 residues. Germline lookup yields CDR1 SQVTM and CDR2 ANQGSEA. V was cut by 6 bases and J by 4 bases, with 16 bases left in between. CDR3 nucleotide sequence: TGCAGCGTGGACGGACGACAGGTAAAAAACATTCAGTACTTC. This translates into CSVDGRQVKNIQYF.

This sequence joins TRBV4-1 and TRBJ2-5, with 7 bases lining up with TRBD2. Germline trimming cut 4 bases from V and 5 bases from J; bases unmatched to any gene: 7. Germline V CDR1 and CDR2: MGHRA, YSYEKL. This CDR3 is built from 14 residues. CDR3: CASSPSGSMETQYF. The CDR3 coding sequence is TGCGCCAGCAGCCCTAGCGGCTCAATGGAGACCCAGTACTTC.

The chain links TRBV9 to TRBJ1-2, with TRBD1 matching over 7 bases. Germline loops: CDR1 SGDLS, CDR2 YYNGEE. The CDR3 contains 15 residues. The J segment lost 3 bases and the V segment lost 0 bases, leaving 5 bases of the junction unmatched. CDR3 sequence reads: CASSVGQGQDYGYTF. The CDR3 nucleotides read TGTGCCAGCAGCGTAGGACAGGGTCAGGACTATGGCTACACCTTC.

V and J are TRBV18 and TRBJ1-2; TRBD1 agrees at 11 bases. Germline V gives CDR1 KGHSH, CDR2 LQKENI. The CDR3 is made up of 14 amino acids. V was pared by 3 bases and J by 5 bases, with 2 bases of the junction left unmatched. CDR3 amino acids: CASSPGTGGYGYTF. In DNA form, the CDR3 reads TGTGCCAGCTCACCTGGGACAGGGGGATATGGCTACACCTTC.

This sequence joins TRBV12-5 and TRBJ1-2; no firm D call. The CDR3 is 12 residues long. The germline gives CDR1 LGHNT, CDR2 FRNRAP. V lost 7 bases to trimming and J lost 8 bases, with 14 bases between them. This CDR3 reads CASATEAGGYTF. Here the CDR3 DNA reads TGTGCTAGTGCTACGGAGGCTGGCGGCTACACCTTC.

The rearrangement uses TRBV5-1 and TRBJ2-4, with 8 bases aligning to TRBD1. Germline V gene lookup returns CDR1 SGHRS and CDR2 YFSETQ. The CDR3 is made up of 13 amino acids. The V and J ends lost 3 bases and 8 bases, in that order; junction bases with no gene match: 4. CDR3 sequence: CASSSDRVDIQYF. Here the CDR3 DNA reads TGCGCCAGCAGCTCGGACAGGGTGGACATTCAGTACTTC.

V gene TRBV6-5 combines with J gene TRBJ1-2; D is uncertain. The CDR3 is 15 residues long. V lost 0 bases to trimming and J lost 8 bases, with 16 bases between them. In germline, CDR1 is MNHEY, CDR2 SVGAGI. The CDR3 loop is CASSYSGPGISGYTF. The DNA of the CDR3 is TGTGCCAGCAGTTACTCAGGGCCGGGTATTTCGGGCTACACCTTC.

The CDR3 nucleotides read TGTGCCAGCAGCTCTTCCCTGGGGGGGGGCGGTAATGAGCAGTTCTTC. It yields the protein CASSSSLGGGGNEQFF. V usage is TRBV9 and J usage is TRBJ2-1; TRBD2 is a possible D gene (7 bases). V lost 4 bases and J lost 7, with 21 bases in between. Germline assignment: CDR1 SGDLS and CDR2 YYNGEE. This CDR3 has 16 residues.

The chain joins TRBV29-1 to TRBJ2-2, with 11 bases fitting TRBD2. This CDR3 region has 15 residues. With V trimmed by 7 bases and J by 4 bases, 8 bases remained unmatched. Germline V CDR1 and CDR2: SQVTM, ANQGSEA. The CDR3 DNA is TGCAGCGCTCATAGCGGGGGGGCCGGCACCGGGGAGCTGTTTTTT. Its protein is CSAHSGGAGTGELFF.

V usage is TRBV15 and J usage is TRBJ2-5; 7 bases align to TRBD2. CDR1 is LNHNV, CDR2 YYDKDF, per germline (reference sequence). The CDR3 totals 13 residues. With V trimmed by 6 bases and J by 4 bases, 5 bases remained unmatched. The CDR3 spells CATSGGGLETQYF. CDR3 nucleotides: TGTGCCACCAGTGGGGGGGGATTAGAGACCCAGTACTTC.